This T cell receptor (beta chain) is from a study of PD-1 blockade in classical Hodgkin lymphoma. Study-wide results and limits: Baseline TCR diversity was reportedly lower in newly diagnosed patients than healthy donors. Exclusion covered patients beginning nivolumab under 1 year post-ASCT. By C4D1, CD4+ diversity increased significantly, especially in complete responders.

Points on this clone: What it recognizes is unknown.

The length of the CDR3 is 13 residues. Per germline, CDR1 SGHTA and CDR2 FQGTGA. V was cut by 1 base and J by 4 bases, with 5 bases left in between. Clones were sequenced by immunoSEQ multiplex PCR, and TCRdb holds only the in-frame ones, with some missing. The data hold about 90,000 clones, with about nine tenths observed a single time. Time point of the sample: cycle 4 day 1 (C4D1), after around six weeks of nivolumab. Every patient was affected by relapse after autologous stem cell transplantation, while exposure to brentuximab vedotin was not uniform. Complete response, partial response or progressive disease were the best responses.

V and J are TRBV7-3 and TRBJ2-1; the D is unclear. The sample was peripheral blood mononuclear cells (PBMCs), taken before the fourth cycle of nivolumab. This receptor was obtained from a human donor with classical Hodgkin lymphoma. The CDR3 DNA reads as TGTGCCAGCAGCTTAATTGGATACAATGAGCAGTTCTTC. Translating it yields CASSLIGYNEQFF.